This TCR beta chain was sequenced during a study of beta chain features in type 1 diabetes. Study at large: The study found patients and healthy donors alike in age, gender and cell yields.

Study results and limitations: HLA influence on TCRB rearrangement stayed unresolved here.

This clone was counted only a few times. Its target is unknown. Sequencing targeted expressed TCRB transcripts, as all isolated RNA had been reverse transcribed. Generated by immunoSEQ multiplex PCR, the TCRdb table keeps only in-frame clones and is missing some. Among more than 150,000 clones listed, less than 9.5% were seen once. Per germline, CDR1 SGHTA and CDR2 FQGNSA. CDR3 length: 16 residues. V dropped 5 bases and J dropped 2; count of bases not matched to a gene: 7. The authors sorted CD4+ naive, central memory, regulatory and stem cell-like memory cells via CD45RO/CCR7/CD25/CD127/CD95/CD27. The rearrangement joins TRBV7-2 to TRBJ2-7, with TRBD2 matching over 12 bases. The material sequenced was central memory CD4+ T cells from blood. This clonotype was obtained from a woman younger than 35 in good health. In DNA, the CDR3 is TGTGCCAGCAGCCCCGGACTAGCGGGGAGTACCTACGAGCAGTACTTC. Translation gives CASSPGLAGSTYEQYF. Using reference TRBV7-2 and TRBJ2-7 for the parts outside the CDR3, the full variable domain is GAGVSQSPSNKVTEKGKDVELRCDPISGHTALYWYRQSLGQGLEFLIYFQGNSAPDKSGLPSDRFSAERTGGSVSTLTIQRTQQEDSAVYLCASSPGLAGSTYEQYFGPGTRLTVT.